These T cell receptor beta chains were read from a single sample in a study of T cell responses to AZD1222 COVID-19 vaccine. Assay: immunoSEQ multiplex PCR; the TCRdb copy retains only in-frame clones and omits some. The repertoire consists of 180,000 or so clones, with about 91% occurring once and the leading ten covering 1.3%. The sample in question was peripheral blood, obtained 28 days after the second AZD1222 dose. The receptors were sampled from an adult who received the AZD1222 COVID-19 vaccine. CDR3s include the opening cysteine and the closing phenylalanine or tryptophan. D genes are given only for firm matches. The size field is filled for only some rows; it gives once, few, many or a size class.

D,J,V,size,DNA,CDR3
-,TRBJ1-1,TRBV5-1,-,TGCGCCAGCAGCTTGCAGGGGCCCACTGAAGCTTTCTTT,CASSLQGPTEAFF
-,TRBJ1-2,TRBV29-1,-,TGCAGCGTTGATGAGGGGTACTATGGCTACACCTTC,CSVDEGYYGYTF
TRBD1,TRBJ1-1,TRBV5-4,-,TGTGCCAGCAGCTTTGGAGGGGGCTTTAACACTGAAGCTTTCTTT,CASSFGGGFNTEAFF
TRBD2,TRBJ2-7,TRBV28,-,TGTGCCAGCAGTTTCCCGGCTAGCGGGAGCTATAGCTACGAGCAGTACTTC,CASSFPASGSYSYEQYF
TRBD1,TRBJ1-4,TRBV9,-,TGTGCCAGCAGCGTAGGGACAGGCCCTAATGAAAAACTGTTTTTT,CASSVGTGPNEKLFF
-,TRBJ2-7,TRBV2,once,TGTGCCAGCAGTGAAGTCCTAGAGAAGGGTGAGCAGTACTTC,CASSEVLEKGEQYF
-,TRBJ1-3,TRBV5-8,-,TGTGCCAGCAGGTTCGGGTCATTCTCTGGAAACACCATATATTTT,CASRFGSFSGNTIYF
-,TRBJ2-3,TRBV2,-,TGTGCCAGCAGGCCTTCGACTAGCACAGATACGCAGTATTTT,CASRPSTSTDTQYF
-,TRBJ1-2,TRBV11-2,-,TGTGCCAGCAGCTTAAATCAATGGATCCCAGGTGTAGGCTACACCTTC,CASSLNQWIPGVGYTF
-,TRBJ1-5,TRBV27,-,TGTGCCAGCCGCATCAGCGTGGGGCAGCCCCAGCATTTT,CASRISVGQPQHF
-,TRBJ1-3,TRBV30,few,TGTGCCTGGGCTGACGGGCACTCTGGAAACACCATATATTTT,CAWADGHSGNTIYF
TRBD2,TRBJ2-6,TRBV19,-,TGTGCCAGTACCTTCTACGGGGAGGGCCTCTCTGGGGCCAACGTCCTGACTTTC,CASTFYGEGLSGANVLTF
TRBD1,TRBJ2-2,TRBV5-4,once,TGTGCCAGCAGCCGGGGGACAGGGGACACCGGGGAGCTGTTTTTT,CASSRGTGDTGELFF
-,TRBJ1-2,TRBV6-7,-,TGTGCCAGCAGTTACTCGGGGGAACGTCGCCCCAGAAACTATGGCTACACCTTC,CASSYSGERRPRNYGYTF
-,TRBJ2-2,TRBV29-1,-,TGCAGCGCCCTTACAGGGTCGAACACCGGGGAGCTGTTTTTT,CSALTGSNTGELFF
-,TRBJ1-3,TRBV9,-,TGTGCCAGCAGCGTAGCAAGGGAGGGAAACACCATATATTTT,CASSVAREGNTIYF
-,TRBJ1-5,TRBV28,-,TGTGCCAGCCAAGACAGTTATCAGCCCCAGCATTTT,CASQDSYQPQHF
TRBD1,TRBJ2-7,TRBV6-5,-,TGTGCCAGCAGTTGGACAGGGTACTACGAGCAGTACTTC,CASSWTGYYEQYF
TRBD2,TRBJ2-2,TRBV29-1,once,TGCAGCTTCGGACTAGCGGGAGCGGGCGGGGAGCTGTTTTTT,CSFGLAGAGGELFF
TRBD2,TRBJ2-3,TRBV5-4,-,TGTGCCAGCAGCTGGCGACTAGCGGGCCGTACAGATACGCAGTATTTT,CASSWRLAGRTDTQYF
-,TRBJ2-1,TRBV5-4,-,TGTGCCAGCAGCTTGGGCCTAGCATATGCCAATGAGCAGTTCTTC,CASSLGLAYANEQFF
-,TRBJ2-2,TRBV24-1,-,TGTGCCACCAGTGATCCGGGGCGCCCGGAGCTGTTTTTT,CATSDPGRPELFF
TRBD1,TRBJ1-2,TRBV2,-,TGTGCCAGCAGCGGTGACAGGGACTATGGCTACACCTTC,CASSGDRDYGYTF
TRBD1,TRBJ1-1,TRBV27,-,TGTGCCAGCAGTATCACGACAGGGTATTTGGCTTTCTTT,CASSITTGYLAFF
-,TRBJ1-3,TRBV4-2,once,TGTGCCAGCAGCCAAGCCAGGGACACCTTTACTGGAAACACCATATATTTT,CASSQARDTFTGNTIYF
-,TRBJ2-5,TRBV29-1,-,TGCAGCGTTATCCTTTTCGAGGGAGAGACCCAGTACTTC,CSVILFEGETQYF
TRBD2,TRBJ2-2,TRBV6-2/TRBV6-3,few,TGTGCCAGCAGTACCGGGGAGCGGGAGACCGGGGAGCTGTTTTTT,CASSTGERETGELFF
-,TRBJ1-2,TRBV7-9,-,TGTGCCAGCAGCTTAGGAACAGCCTATGGCTACACCTTC,CASSLGTAYGYTF
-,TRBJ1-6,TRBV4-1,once,TGCGCCAGCAGCCGTATCATCTCCTATAATTCACCCCTCCACTTT,CASSRIISYNSPLHF
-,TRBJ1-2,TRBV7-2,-,TGTGCCAGCAGCTTAGAACAGTCCTATGGCTACACCTTC,CASSLEQSYGYTF
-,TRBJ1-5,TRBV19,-,TGTGCCAGTAGTTTGAGAGGGAATCAGCCCCAGCATTTT,CASSLRGNQPQHF
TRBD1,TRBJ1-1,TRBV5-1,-,TGCGCCAGCAGCTTGGGGCAGGGGGCGGACGTAAACACTGAAGCTTTCTTT,CASSLGQGADVNTEAFF
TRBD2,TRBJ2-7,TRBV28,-,TGTGCCAGCAGTATCAACGCCCCAACTAGCGTTAGCTCCTACGAGCAGTACTTC,CASSINAPTSVSSYEQYF
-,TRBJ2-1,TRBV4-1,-,TGCGCCAGCAGCCAACAGGGGCTCTCCTACAATGAGCAGTTCTTC,CASSQQGLSYNEQFF
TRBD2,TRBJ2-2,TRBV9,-,TGTGCCAGCAGCGTAGACGCGGGAGGGCACGGCGGGGAGCTGTTTTTT,CASSVDAGGHGGELFF
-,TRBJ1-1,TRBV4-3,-,TGCGCCAGCAGCCAAGATCGTGTAGGAGGGTTTACTGAAGCTTTCTTT,CASSQDRVGGFTEAFF
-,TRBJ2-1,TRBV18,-,TGTGCCAGCTCCCTGTTTGGGGGTAAAGGAAACAATGAGCAGTTCTTC,CASSLFGGKGNNEQFF
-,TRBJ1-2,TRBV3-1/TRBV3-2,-,TGTGCCAGCAGCCCACACAGGGTTCGCTATGGCTACACCTTC,CASSPHRVRYGYTF
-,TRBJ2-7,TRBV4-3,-,TGCGCCAGCAGCCAAGGAGGGTTCGACGAGCAGTACTTC,CASSQGGFDEQYF
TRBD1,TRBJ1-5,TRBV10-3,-,TGTGCCATCAGTGGCCGAGCCGGGACAGGGAATCAGCCCCAGCATTTT,CAISGRAGTGNQPQHF
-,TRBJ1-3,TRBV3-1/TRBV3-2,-,TGTGCCAGCAGCCAAGATCCGAGAGGACCTGGAAACACCATATATTTT,CASSQDPRGPGNTIYF
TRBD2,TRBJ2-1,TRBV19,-,TGTGCCAGTAGTAAGTACGGGGGGGACTACAATGAGCAGTTCTTC,CASSKYGGDYNEQFF
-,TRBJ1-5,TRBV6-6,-,TGTGCCAGCAGTTCGGGGGGGGGCTATAGCAATCAGCCCCAGCATTTT,CASSSGGGYSNQPQHF
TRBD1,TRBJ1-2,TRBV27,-,TGTGCCAGCAGTTTCAACAGGGGACATGGCTACACCTTC,CASSFNRGHGYTF
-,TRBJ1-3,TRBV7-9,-,TGTGCCAGCAGCTTAGCAGGGACTGCTGGAAACACCATATATTTT,CASSLAGTAGNTIYF